The 23 T cell receptor beta chains below all came from one sample that was sequenced in a study of cytomegalovirus exposure and HLA in healthy donors. Sequencing used immunoSEQ multiplex PCR; TCRdb keeps in-frame clones, though not all of them. The table records roughly 130,000 clones, roughly nine tenths of them present only once. Sequencing was performed on PBMCs. The source is a man younger than 40 in good health and CMV-seronegative.

The chain joins TRBV20-1 to TRBJ2-4; D call uncertain. Trimming pared 1 base from V and 8 bases from J, leaving 6 bases between. This CDR3 comprises 11 residues. Germline assignment: CDR1 DFQATT and CDR2 SNEGSKA (reference sequence). The CDR3 DNA sequence: TGCAGTGCTAGAGTGGTAGACATTCAGTACTTC. It codes for CSARVVDIQYF.

This chain links TRBV11-2 with TRBJ2-2; 7 bases align to TRBD2. Germline values: CDR1 SGHAT, CDR2 FQNNGV. V lost 1 base to trimming and J lost 7 bases; unmatched junction nucleotides: 3. The CDR3 runs 14 residues. CDR3 in amino acids: CASSLAGGFGELFF. The CDR3 bases are TGTGCCAGCAGCTTAGCGGGGGGATTCGGGGAGCTGTTTTTT.

The V and J genes are TRBV5-1 and TRBJ1-3; D unresolved. Germline CDR1 and CDR2: SGHRS and YFSETQ. The CDR3 runs 15 residues. V was clipped by 4 bases and J by 4 bases, with 15 bases between them. The CDR3 region has the DNA TGCGCCAGCAGCCCCGGGAGCCGAGTGGGAAACACCATATATTTT. Translation: CASSPGSRVGNTIYF.

V usage is TRBV2 and J usage is TRBJ2-7, with D perhaps matching TRBD2 (7 bases). CDR1 is SNHLY and CDR2 is FYNNEI in the germline V gene. The CDR3 contains 14 residues. V lost 3 bases, J lost 4 bases, and 13 bases lay in between. The CDR3 nucleotides are TGTGCCAGCAGTGATCGGGGGGCGGGTTACGAGCAGTACTTC. Translation: CASSDRGAGYEQYF. Looking up the rest from reference TRBV2 and TRBJ2-7 gives the full variable domain: EPEVTQTPSHQVTQMGQEVILRCVPISNHLYFYWYRQILGQKVEFLVSFYNNEISEKSEIFDDQFSVERPDGSNFTLKIRSTKLEDSAMYFCASSDRGAGYEQYFGPGTRLTVT.

The chain employs TRBV7-9 and TRBJ1-1; 7 bases agree with TRBD1. The CDR3 is 15 amino acids. In germline, CDR1 is SEHNR, CDR2 FQNEAQ (reference sequence). J was trimmed by 2 bases and V by 5 bases; bases with no gene match: 8. Written as DNA, the CDR3 is TGTGCCAGCAGCAAAAGACAGGGATCAAACACTGAAGCTTTCTTT. Translation gives CASSKRQGSNTEAFF.

This sequence joins TRBV7-2 and TRBJ2-1; 11 nucleotides agree with TRBD1. The CDR3 runs 17 residues. The germline V gene encodes CDR1 SGHTA and CDR2 FQGNSA. V trimming: 5 bases; J trimming: 3 bases; junction bases outside the gene matches: 9. This CDR3 is CASSLPSGQGVYNEQFF. CDR3 in DNA: TGTGCCAGCAGCCTCCCTTCGGGACAGGGGGTCTACAATGAGCAGTTCTTC.

This clone was seen a single time. The chain recombines TRBV11-2 with TRBJ2-3; TRBD2 might be the D (6 bases). The CDR3 runs to 16 residues. Germline-derived CDR1 and CDR2 are SGHAT and FQNNGV. The V end lost 1 base, the J end lost 5 bases, and 16 bases lay between the germline ends. CDR3 sequence reads: CASSLAGGLVRDTQYF. The CDR3 DNA sequence: TGTGCCAGCAGCTTAGCCGGGGGTCTAGTCAGAGATACGCAGTATTTT.

The chain has TRBV7-2 and TRBJ1-6; the D is unclear. Trimming removed 1 base from V and 0 bases from J, with 7 bases in between. The germline CDR1 and CDR2 sequences are SGHTA and FQGNSA. This CDR3 contains 16 residues. The CDR3 DNA reads TGTGCCAGCAGCTTAGAATGGAGCTCCTATAATTCACCCCTCCACTTT. It specifies CASSLEWSSYNSPLHF. The whole variable domain, remainder taken from reference TRBV7-2 and TRBJ1-6, is GAGVSQSPSNKVTEKGKDVELRCDPISGHTALYWYRQSLGQGLEFLIYFQGNSAPDKSGLPSDRFSAERTGGSVSTLTIQRTQQEDSAVYLCASSLEWSSYNSPLHFGNGTRLTVT.

The chain employs TRBV7-3 and TRBJ2-7, with no clear D. Between the trimmed V and J ends, which lost 5 bases and 4 bases, there was a span of 3 bases. CDR1 and CDR2 from the germline V gene are SGHTA and FQGTGA. The CDR3 is 10 amino acids. CDR3 region: CASSLYEQYF. The CDR3 nucleotides read TGTGCCAGCAGCCTTTACGAGCAGTACTTC.

V and J are TRBV4-1 and TRBJ2-3; 8 positions agree with TRBD2. The CDR3 is 16 residues long. Trimming took 0 bases from V and 3 from J; bases not matched to a gene: 5. Germline V CDR1 and CDR2: MGHRA, YSYEKL. The chain's CDR3 is CASSQDPRGGTDTQYF. Written as DNA, the CDR3 is TGCGCCAGCAGCCAAGATCCCCGGGGGGGGACAGATACGCAGTATTTT.

This clone was detected only a few times. The chain carries TRBV10-3 and TRBJ1-6, with no clear D. Germline V gene lookup returns CDR1 ENHRY and CDR2 SYGVKD. The CDR3 has 15 residues. Trimming removed 7 bases from V and 5 bases from J, with 15 bases in between. The CDR3 protein is CAITSSRINNSPLHF. The CDR3 DNA reads TGTGCCATCACCAGCAGCAGGATTAATAATTCACCCCTCCACTTT.

The chain uses TRBV10-3 and TRBJ1-2; no clear D gene. The CDR3 consists of 16 residues. Per germline, CDR1 ENHRY and CDR2 SYGVKD. The V end lost 1 base, the J end lost 0 bases, and 12 bases lay between the germline ends. CDR3 sequence (DNA): TGTGCCATCAGTGAGTGGGCGGGAACCACTAACTATGGCTACACCTTC. This gives the protein CAISEWAGTTNYGYTF.

The gene calls are TRBV7-9 and TRBJ1-2; 9 bases line up with TRBD1. The J segment lost 4 bases and the V segment lost 6 bases, leaving 12 bases of the junction unmatched. This CDR3 contains 16 residues. Germline CDR1 is SEHNR and CDR2 is FQNEAQ (reference sequence). The CDR3 spells CASSLSEGQGFYGYTF. Here the CDR3 DNA reads TGTGCCAGCAGTCTTTCCGAGGGACAGGGATTCTATGGCTACACCTTC.

In DNA, the CDR3 is TGTGCCAGCAGTATGCGCGGGAGAAACACAGATACGCAGTATTTT. Residues: CASSMRGRNTDTQYF. The rearrangement links TRBV2 to TRBJ2-3; TRBD2 aligns across 7 bases. CDR3 length: 15 amino acids. J was trimmed by 2 bases and V by 5 bases; bases with no gene match: 7. In germline, CDR1 is SNHLY, CDR2 FYNNEI.

This chain uses TRBV9 with TRBJ2-5, with 13 bases lining up with TRBD2. The V gene end was trimmed by 4 bases and the J gene end by 1 base; junction bases not matched to a gene: 4. Germline-derived CDR1 and CDR2 are SGDLS and YYNGEE. The CDR3 contains 16 residues. CDR3 region: CASSPGTSGIQETQYF. In DNA form, the CDR3 reads TGTGCCAGCAGCCCCGGGACTAGCGGGATCCAAGAGACCCAGTACTTC.

The gene calls are TRBV6-6 and TRBJ2-1; D is undetermined. V gave up 6 bases and J gave up 8 bases, with 8 bases separating them. The CDR3 length is 11 residues. From germline, CDR1 is MNHNY and CDR2 SVGAGI (reference sequence). The CDR3 here is CASSLLDEQFF. The CDR3 nucleotides are TGTGCCAGCAGCTTACTCGATGAGCAGTTCTTC.

The gene calls are TRBV11-2 and TRBJ2-1; TRBD1 is a possible D gene (5 bases). Germline loops: CDR1 SGHAT, CDR2 FQNNGV. This CDR3 spans 15 amino acids. V was trimmed by 5 bases and J by 3 bases, leaving 14 bases between them. CDR3 region: CASSPPTAFYNEQFF. The CDR3 coding sequence is TGTGCCAGCAGCCCCCCGACAGCGTTCTACAATGAGCAGTTCTTC.

The chain combines TRBV2 with TRBJ2-5; 7 bases match TRBD2. The trim removed 0 bases at V and 7 bases at J, leaving 8 bases unmatched. Germline assignment: CDR1 SNHLY and CDR2 FYNNEI. There are 15 residues in the CDR3. CDR3 nucleotide sequence: TGTGCCAGCAGTGAAGCCAGTCTTGGGAGGGGGACCCAGTACTTC. This codes for CASSEASLGRGTQYF.

Here the CDR3 reads CASREFAYEQYF. The CDR3 DNA sequence: TGTGCCAGCAGGGAATTCGCCTACGAGCAGTACTTC. The chain links TRBV6-1 to TRBJ2-7, with D unclear. This CDR3 is 12 amino acids long. Trimming stripped 6 bases from V and 2 bases from J, with 8 bases between. Germline assignment: CDR1 MNHNS and CDR2 SASEGT.

This chain joins TRBV19 and TRBJ2-2; tentatively, D is TRBD2 (5 bases). The length of the CDR3 is 16 residues. Trimming took off 3 bases at V and 4 bases at J, with 15 bases between the two ends. Per germline, CDR1 LNHDA and CDR2 SQIVND (reference sequence). CDR3 protein: CASSIHLGLSTGELFF. The DNA of the CDR3 is TGTGCCAGTAGTATCCACCTCGGACTGTCCACCGGGGAGCTGTTTTTT.

The chain employs TRBV6-1 and TRBJ2-7; D perhaps matches TRBD2 (5 bases). Germline V lookup: CDR1 MNHNS, CDR2 SASEGT. Trimming cost V 4 bases and J 2 bases, with 15 bases left between them. CDR3 length: 15 residues. The CDR3 is CASSVGFSGTYEQYF. In DNA, the CDR3 is TGTGCCAGCAGTGTAGGCTTCTCGGGGACCTACGAGCAGTACTTC.

The J gene is TRBJ2-2, the V gene TRBV11-3; D is unclear. Germline lookup yields CDR1 SGHNT and CDR2 YENEEA. This CDR3 contains 14 residues. Trimming left V 5 bases short and J 5 bases short, with 12 bases between. The CDR3 here is CASSTRAGTGELFF. CDR3 nucleotide sequence: TGTGCCAGCAGCACACGCGCCGGGACCGGGGAGCTGTTTTTT.

This clone has a single count. This chain links TRBV27 with TRBJ2-2; 10 bases agree with TRBD2. Germline CDR1 reads MNHEY; CDR2 reads SMNVEV (reference sequence). The CDR3 covers 19 residues. The V gene end was trimmed by 5 bases and the J gene end by 5 bases; junction bases not matched to a gene: 17. CDR3 DNA sequence: TGTGCCAGCAGTGCCAACCCTCTAGCGGGGGTAGTTTGGACCGGGGAGCTGTTTTTT. This sequence encodes CASSANPLAGVVWTGELFF.